Below, 31 T cell receptor beta chains from the same sample are listed, as sequenced in a study of T cell changes during pregnancy in multiple sclerosis. Using immunoSEQ multiplex PCR, the repertoire was profiled, and TCRdb retains in-frame clones only, with some absent. Here the sample spans over 65,000 clones, about 94% being singletons. The specimen comprised peripheral blood, sampled in the third trimester of pregnancy. The receptors here all came from a female donor with multiple sclerosis, enrolled in a pregnancy study.

The rearrangement links TRBV15 to TRBJ2-1, with 9 bases matching TRBD2. The CDR3 length is 19 residues. CDR1 and CDR2 from the germline V gene are LNHNV and YYDKDF (reference sequence). V lost 3 bases, J lost 0 bases, and 12 bases stayed unmatched. CDR3: CATSRRAGGPTSSYNEQFF. CDR3 nucleotide sequence: TGTGCCACCAGCAGGAGAGCGGGGGGTCCCACGAGCTCCTACAATGAGCAGTTCTTC.

The J gene is TRBJ1-2, the V gene TRBV6-5; 7 bases agree with TRBD1. The germline V gene has CDR1 MNHEY and CDR2 SVGAGI. V lost 6 bases and J lost 8; bases outside the gene matches: 9. The CDR3 has 13 residues. CDR3 DNA: TGTGCCAGCAGACTCCGGGACAGTCGGGGCTACACCTTC. It codes for CASRLRDSRGYTF.

V and J are TRBV4-3 and TRBJ1-1; D remains unclear. Looked up from germline, CDR1 is LGHNA and CDR2 is YSLEER. V shed 0 bases and J shed 2 bases, with 10 bases lying between them. This CDR3 comprises 15 residues. The CDR3 protein is CASSQDFRSNTEAFF. CDR3 bases: TGCGCCAGCAGCCAAGACTTCAGAAGTAACACTGAAGCTTTCTTT.

The chain joins TRBV5-1 to TRBJ2-5, with TRBD2 matching 8 bases. CDR3 length: 15 amino acids. Germline values: CDR1 SGHRS, CDR2 YFSETQ. J gave up 4 bases and V 6 bases, and 11 bases lay outside the gene matches. The CDR3 DNA reads TGCGCCAGCACCCCAGCGGGGGCGCCCCCAGAGACCCAGTACTTC. Residues: CASTPAGAPPETQYF.

The rearrangement joins TRBV4-3 to TRBJ2-1; 9 positions match TRBD1. The CDR3 spans 14 residues. Germline CDR1 LGHNA, CDR2 YSLEER. The V and J ends lost 4 bases and 7 bases, in that order; junction bases with no gene match: 5. The CDR3 DNA reads as TGCGCCAGCAGCCCCGGGGACAGGGAAAATGAGCAGTTCTTC. The encoded protein is CASSPGDRENEQFF.

This clone was counted between two and nine times. The chain employs TRBV6-4 and TRBJ2-3; 10 bases fit TRBD2. The CDR3 is 15 amino acids. With V trimmed by 6 bases and J by 1 base, 4 bases remained unmatched. The germline CDR1 and CDR2 sequences are MRHNA and SNTAGT. CDR3 residues: CASSLAGEGTDTQYF. The CDR3 nucleotides read TGTGCCAGCAGCCTAGCGGGGGAGGGCACAGATACGCAGTATTTT.

This clone was found once. The chain is built from TRBV29-1 and TRBJ2-6, with D perhaps TRBD2 (5 bases). This CDR3 has 14 residues. V gave up 6 bases and J gave up 0 bases, with 9 bases separating them. Germline loops: CDR1 SQVTM, CDR2 ANQGSEA. The CDR3 sequence is CSVGVDSGANVLTF. In DNA, the CDR3 is TGCAGCGTCGGGGTTGACTCTGGGGCCAACGTCCTGACTTTC.

This clone was seen a single time. The V gene is TRBV7-2, the J gene TRBJ2-1, with TRBD2 as a possible D gene (6 bases). Germline CDR1 reads SGHTA; CDR2 reads FQGNSA. V lost 1 base and J 9 bases, leaving 19 bases between the germline ends. The CDR3 covers 16 residues. The CDR3 DNA reads as TGTGCCAGCAGCTTAGGCATCGGGGGACCTTCGGGTGAGCAGTTCTTC. Amino acid sequence: CASSLGIGGPSGEQFF.

The CDR3 nucleotides read TGCGCCAGCAGCCTTGTTCCCGGTCCCACAGATACGCAGTATTTT. Encoded protein: CASSLVPGPTDTQYF. This rearrangement joins TRBV5-1 to TRBJ2-3; D uncertain. This CDR3 comprises 15 residues. Deletions cut 4 bases from V and 2 bases from J, with 14 bases between. Germline V gene lookup returns CDR1 SGHRS and CDR2 YFSETQ.

This clone was recorded only once. V gene TRBV7-8 combines with J gene TRBJ1-2; TRBD1 might be the D (5 bases). The V and J ends lost 1 base and 6 bases respectively, with 9 bases between them. In germline, CDR1 is SGHVS, CDR2 FQNEAQ. The CDR3 runs to 13 residues. The CDR3 spells CASSLGQYDGYTF. As DNA, the CDR3 is TGTGCCAGCAGCTTAGGACAGTACGATGGCTACACCTTC. Looking up the rest from reference TRBV7-8 and TRBJ1-2 gives the full variable domain: GAGVSQSPRYKVAKRGQDVALRCDPISGHVSLFWYQQALGQGPEFLTYFQNEAQLDKSGLPSDRFFAERPEGSVSTLKIQRTQQEDSAVYLCASSLGQYDGYTFGSGTRLTVV.

This CDR3 reads CASSVGRPVGDYGYTF. In DNA form, the CDR3 reads TGTGCCAGCAGTGTGGGGCGGCCGGTTGGGGACTATGGCTACACCTTC. This chain connects TRBV13 to TRBJ1-2; weak D call: TRBD1 (5 bases). The CDR3 consists of 16 residues. The ends were cut back, 6 bases at V and 3 bases at J, with 20 bases in the middle. Per germline, CDR1 PRHDT and CDR2 FYEKMQ (reference sequence).

The CDR3 is CASSLNIAYEQYF. The CDR3 region has the DNA TGTGCCAGCAGCTTGAATATAGCCTACGAGCAGTACTTC. This chain connects TRBV5-4 to TRBJ2-7; D is ambiguous. The CDR3 extends over 13 amino acids. CDR1 SGHNT and CDR2 YYREEE come from the germline V gene (reference sequence). Between the trimmed V and J ends, which lost 1 base and 2 bases, there was a span of 7 bases. Using reference TRBV5-4 and TRBJ2-7 for the parts outside the CDR3, the full variable domain is ETGVTQSPTHLIKTRGQQVTLRCSSQSGHNTVSWYQQALGQGPQFIFQYYREEENGRGNFPPRFSGLQFPNYSSELNVNALELDDSALYLCASSLNIAYEQYFGPGTRLTVT.

The J gene is TRBJ2-7, the V gene TRBV6-5; 7 nucleotides agree with TRBD1. J lost 0 bases, V lost 6 bases, and 8 bases had no gene match. This CDR3 has 15 residues. Germline CDR1 and CDR2: MNHEY and SVGAGI. CDR3 in DNA: TGTGCCAGCAGCCCTTACAGGGGCCCCTCCTACGAGCAGTACTTC. It specifies CASSPYRGPSYEQYF.

V is TRBV5-1 and J is TRBJ2-5, with TRBD1 matching 7 bases. The length of the CDR3 is 15 residues. V shed 4 bases and J 4 bases; nucleotides not matched to a gene: 10. Germline CDR1 and CDR2: SGHRS and YFSETQ. CDR3 DNA: TGCGCCAGCAGCGGAGGCGACAGGGTTGGAGAGACCCAGTACTTC. Translated, it gives CASSGGDRVGETQYF.

The chain combines TRBV4-2 with TRBJ2-5, with 8 bases identical to TRBD2. Per germline, CDR1 LGHNA and CDR2 YNFKEQ. This CDR3 region has 16 residues. V dropped 1 base and J dropped 1; count of bases not matched to a gene: 5. In DNA form, the CDR3 reads TGTGCCAGCAGCCAAGTCGGGGGGGCCTCCCAAGAGACCCAGTACTTC. Its translation is CASSQVGGASQETQYF.

The chain joins TRBV5-1 to TRBJ2-7; D ambiguous. CDR1 SGHRS and CDR2 YFSETQ come from the germline V gene. Deletions cut 3 bases from V and 3 bases from J, with 10 bases between. CDR3 size: 13 residues. CDR3: CASSSRGVYEQYF. The CDR3 DNA sequence: TGCGCCAGCAGCTCGCGAGGAGTCTACGAGCAGTACTTC.

The chain couples TRBV7-2 to TRBJ2-5, with 7 positions matching TRBD1. Germline loops: CDR1 SGHTA, CDR2 FQGNSA. CDR3 length: 13 residues. Germline trimming cut 4 bases from V and 3 bases from J; bases unmatched to any gene: 2. The CDR3 is CASSWDSEETQYF. The CDR3 nucleotides are TGTGCCAGCAGCTGGGACAGCGAAGAGACCCAGTACTTC.

This chain uses TRBV4-2 with TRBJ2-1, with 16 bases lining up with TRBD2. CDR3 length equals 20 residues. The germline V gene has CDR1 LGHNA and CDR2 YNFKEQ. J lost 3 bases, V lost 1 base, and 9 bases had no gene match. The CDR3 here is CASSQVTGTSGGAHYNEQFF. The DNA of the CDR3 is TGTGCCAGCAGCCAAGTTACCGGGACTAGCGGGGGGGCCCACTACAATGAGCAGTTCTTC.

This chain uses TRBV9 with TRBJ1-2; TRBD1 matches 7 bases. This CDR3 is built from 13 residues. Per germline, CDR1 SGDLS and CDR2 YYNGEE. After removal of 4 bases from V and 8 bases from J, the junction contained 8 bases not matched to a gene. The CDR3 region has the DNA TGTGCCAGCAGCCCGGACAGGTCGGGAGGCTACACCTTC. Translating gives CASSPDRSGGYTF.

The chain recombines TRBV15 with TRBJ2-7; TRBD1 matches 7 bases. CDR1 and CDR2 (germline): LNHNV, YYDKDF (reference sequence). Trimming took 1 base from V and 0 from J; bases not matched to a gene: 0. There are 14 residues in the CDR3. The CDR3 DNA is TGTGCCACCAGCAGAGGGGACAGCTCCTACGAGCAGTACTTC. Translating gives CATSRGDSSYEQYF.

The chain is built from TRBV5-8 and TRBJ2-3; D is ambiguous. Trimming shortened V by 4 bases and J by 2 bases, and 11 bases separated the two germline ends. Per the germline V gene, CDR1 is SGHTS and CDR2 is YDEGEE. This CDR3 is 14 amino acids long. The chain's CDR3 is CASSPRSITDTQYF. As DNA, the CDR3 is TGTGCCAGCAGCCCTCGGTCCATCACAGATACGCAGTATTTT. The full variable domain, with the rest looked up from reference TRBV5-8 and TRBJ2-3, is EAGVTQSPTHLIKTRGQQATLRCSPISGHTSVYWYQQALGLGLQFLLWYDEGEERNRGNFPPRFSGRQFPNYSSELNVNALELEDSALYLCASSPRSITDTQYFGPGTRLTVL.

The chain has TRBV18 and TRBJ1-2, with TRBD1 matching over 9 bases. Germline V gives CDR1 KGHSH, CDR2 LQKENI. Trimming took 0 bases from V and 3 from J; bases not matched to a gene: 8. CDR3 length: 17 amino acids. The CDR3 spells CASSPPDRGRMDYGYTF. CDR3 nucleotide sequence: TGTGCCAGCTCACCACCGGACAGGGGAAGGATGGACTATGGCTACACCTTC.

Worth noting for this clone: The germline gene is not matched at one end of the junction; a read error may be the cause. In the same sample, other DNA sequences code for this CDR3. The CDR3 spells CASSEAYSTRGNTEAFF. For the CDR3, the DNA is TGTGCCAGCAGTGAAGCTTATTCGACTCGGGGGAACACCGAAGCTTTCTTT. The chain employs TRBV2 and TRBJ1-1; possibly TRBD1 for D (5 bases). Germline CDR1 reads SNHLY; CDR2 reads FYNNEI. This CDR3 contains 17 residues.

CDR3 amino acids: CASSQGEGSIDYTF. The CDR3 coding sequence is TGCGCCAGCAGCCAAGGGGAGGGATCAATTGACTACACCTTC. The chain carries TRBV4-1 and TRBJ1-2; D gene unclear. This CDR3 contains 14 residues. CDR1 is MGHRA and CDR2 is YSYEKL in the germline V gene. Trimming pared 1 base from V and 10 bases from J, leaving 16 bases between.

This chain joins TRBV5-6 and TRBJ2-5, with TRBD2 as a possible D gene (5 bases). V lost 4 bases, J lost 2 bases, and 12 bases lay in between. This CDR3 comprises 14 residues. The V gene's germline CDR1 is SGHDT and CDR2 YYEEEE. CDR3 coding DNA: TGTGCCAGCAGCCCACCTAGCACGCAAGAGACCCAGTACTTC. It translates to CASSPPSTQETQYF. Filled out from reference TRBV5-6 and TRBJ2-5, the complete variable domain reads DAGVTQSPTHLIKTRGQQVTLRCSPKSGHDTVSWYQQALGQGPQFIFQYYEEEERQRGNFPDRFSGHQFPNYSSELNVNALLLGDSALYLCASSPPSTQETQYFGPGTRLLVL.

The V call is TRBV9, the J call TRBJ2-5; 14 nucleotides line up with TRBD2. Germline trimming cut 5 bases from V and 4 bases from J; bases unmatched to any gene: 13. This CDR3 is 18 amino acids long. The V gene's germline CDR1 is SGDLS and CDR2 YYNGEE. CDR3 region: CASRPTGTSGGGAETQYF. The CDR3 DNA sequence: TGTGCCAGCAGGCCAACCGGGACTAGCGGGGGAGGAGCAGAGACCCAGTACTTC.

The rearrangement links TRBV9 to TRBJ2-7; 8 bases are a match to TRBD2. This CDR3 region has 13 residues. Germline V gives CDR1 SGDLS, CDR2 YYNGEE. V shed 5 bases and J 3 bases; nucleotides not matched to a gene: 4. CDR3 DNA: TGTGCCAGCAGTCCCGGGACTAGCTACGAGCAGTACTTC. It specifies CASSPGTSYEQYF.

J is TRBJ1-2 and V is TRBV7-2; 7 nucleotides match TRBD1. The V segment lost 6 bases and the J segment 0 bases; nucleotides outside the gene matches: 7. The germline gives CDR1 SGHTA, CDR2 FQGNSA. The CDR3 runs to 15 residues. The DNA for the CDR3 is TGTGCCAGCAGGGTTGACAGGGCCCCTAACTATGGCTACACCTTC. Translating it yields CASRVDRAPNYGYTF.

This chain uses TRBV7-9 with TRBJ1-2; possible D gene TRBD1, 6 bases. V gave up 5 bases and J gave up 3 bases, with 10 bases separating them. The CDR3 is 13 residues long. Germline CDR1 reads SEHNR; CDR2 reads FQNEAQ (reference sequence). Here the CDR3 DNA reads TGTGCCAGCAGCCTAGAGGGGGACTATGGCTACACCTTC. It codes for CASSLEGDYGYTF.

V gene TRBV5-6 combines with J gene TRBJ1-2; D gene ambiguous. This CDR3 contains 14 residues. The V end was cut by 3 bases, the J end by 4 bases, with 13 bases between. Germline V gives CDR1 SGHDT, CDR2 YYEEEE. The CDR3 DNA sequence: TGTGCCAGCAGCTCAGGTGCGGGAAGCTATGGCTACACCTTC. Protein product: CASSSGAGSYGYTF.

The chain recombines TRBV10-3 with TRBJ1-1, with 9 bases lining up with TRBD1. The junction had 3 bases not matched to a gene; V was cut back by 4 bases and J by 3 bases. In germline, CDR1 is ENHRY, CDR2 SYGVKD. CDR3 length equals 14 residues. The CDR3, as DNA: TGTGCCATCAGTGGTGGACAGGGGTACACTGAAGCTTTCTTT. Translating gives CAISGGQGYTEAFF.